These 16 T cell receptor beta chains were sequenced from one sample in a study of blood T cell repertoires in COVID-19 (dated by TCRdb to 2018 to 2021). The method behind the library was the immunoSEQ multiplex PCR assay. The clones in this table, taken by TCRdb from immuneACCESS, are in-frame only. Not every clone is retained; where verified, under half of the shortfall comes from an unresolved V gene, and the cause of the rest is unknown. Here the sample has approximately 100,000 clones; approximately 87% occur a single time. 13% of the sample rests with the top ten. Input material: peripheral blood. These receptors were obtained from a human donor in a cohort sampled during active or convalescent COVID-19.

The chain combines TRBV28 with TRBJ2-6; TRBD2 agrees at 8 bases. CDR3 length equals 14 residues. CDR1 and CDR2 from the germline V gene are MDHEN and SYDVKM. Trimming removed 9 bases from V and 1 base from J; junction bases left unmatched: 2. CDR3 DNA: TGTGCCAGTTTAGCGGGGTCTGGGGCCAACGTCCTGACTTTC. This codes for CASLAGSGANVLTF.

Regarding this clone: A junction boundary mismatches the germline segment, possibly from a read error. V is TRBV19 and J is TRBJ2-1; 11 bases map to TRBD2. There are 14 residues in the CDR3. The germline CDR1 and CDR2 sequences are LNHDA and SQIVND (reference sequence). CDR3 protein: CASRIAGGNNEQFF. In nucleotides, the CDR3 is TGTGCCAGTAGGATAGCGGGGGGGAACAATGAGCAGTTCTTC.

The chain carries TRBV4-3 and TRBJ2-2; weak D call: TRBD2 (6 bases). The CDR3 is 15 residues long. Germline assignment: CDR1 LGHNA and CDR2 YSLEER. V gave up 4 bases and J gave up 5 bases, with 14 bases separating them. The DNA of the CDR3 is TGCGCCAGCAGCCCACAACGACTAGGAACCGGGGAGCTGTTTTTT. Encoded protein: CASSPQRLGTGELFF.

CDR3 sequence: CASSTSGGSWTDTQYF. The DNA of the CDR3 is TGTGCCAGTAGTACAAGCGGGGGGTCTTGGACAGATACGCAGTATTTT. The chain links TRBV19 to TRBJ2-3, with 9 positions matching TRBD2. After removal of 4 bases from V and 3 bases from J, the junction contained 8 bases not matched to a gene. CDR1 is LNHDA, CDR2 SQIVND, per germline (reference sequence). CDR3 length: 16 amino acids.

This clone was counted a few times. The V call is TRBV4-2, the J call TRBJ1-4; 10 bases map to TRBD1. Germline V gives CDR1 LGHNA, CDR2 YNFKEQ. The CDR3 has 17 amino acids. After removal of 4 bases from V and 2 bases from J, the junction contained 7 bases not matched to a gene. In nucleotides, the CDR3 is TGTGCCAGCAGCCCTCGACAGGGGGCAGGTACTAATGAAAAACTGTTTTTT. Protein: CASSPRQGAGTNEKLFF.

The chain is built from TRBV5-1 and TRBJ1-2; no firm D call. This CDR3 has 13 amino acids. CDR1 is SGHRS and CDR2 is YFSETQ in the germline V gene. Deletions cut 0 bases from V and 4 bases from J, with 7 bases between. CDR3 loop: CASSLDGVYGYTF. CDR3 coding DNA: TGCGCCAGCAGCTTGGACGGGGTCTATGGCTACACCTTC.

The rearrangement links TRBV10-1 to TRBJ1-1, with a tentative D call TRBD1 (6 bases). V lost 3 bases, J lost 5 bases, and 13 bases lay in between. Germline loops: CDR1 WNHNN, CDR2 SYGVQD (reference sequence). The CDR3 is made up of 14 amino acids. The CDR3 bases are TGCGCCAGCAGTGAAACAGGGACCCCAACTGAAGCTTTCTTT. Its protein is CASSETGTPTEAFF.

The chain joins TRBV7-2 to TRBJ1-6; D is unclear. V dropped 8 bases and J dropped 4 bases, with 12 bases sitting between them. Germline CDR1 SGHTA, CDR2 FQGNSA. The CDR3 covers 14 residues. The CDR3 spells CASAPRDYNSPLHF. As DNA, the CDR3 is TGTGCCAGCGCCCCGAGGGATTATAATTCACCCCTCCACTTT.

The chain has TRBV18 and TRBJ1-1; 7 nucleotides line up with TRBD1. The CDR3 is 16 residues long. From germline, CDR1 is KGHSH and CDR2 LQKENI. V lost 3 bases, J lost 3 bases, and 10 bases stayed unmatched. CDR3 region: CASSPRAGGADTEAFF. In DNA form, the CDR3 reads TGTGCCAGCTCACCGAGGGCAGGGGGTGCGGACACTGAAGCTTTCTTT.

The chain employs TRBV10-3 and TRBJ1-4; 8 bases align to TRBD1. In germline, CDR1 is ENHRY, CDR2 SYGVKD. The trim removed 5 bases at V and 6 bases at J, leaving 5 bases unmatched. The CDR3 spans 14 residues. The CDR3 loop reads CAISQGGQDEKLFF. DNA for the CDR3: TGTGCCATCAGTCAAGGGGGACAGGATGAAAAACTGTTTTTT.

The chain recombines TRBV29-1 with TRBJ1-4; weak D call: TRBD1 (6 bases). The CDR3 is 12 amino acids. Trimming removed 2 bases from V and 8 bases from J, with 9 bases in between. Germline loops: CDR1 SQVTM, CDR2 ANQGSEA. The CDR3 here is CSVETGSEKLFF. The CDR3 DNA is TGCAGCGTTGAAACAGGGTCAGAAAAACTGTTTTTT.

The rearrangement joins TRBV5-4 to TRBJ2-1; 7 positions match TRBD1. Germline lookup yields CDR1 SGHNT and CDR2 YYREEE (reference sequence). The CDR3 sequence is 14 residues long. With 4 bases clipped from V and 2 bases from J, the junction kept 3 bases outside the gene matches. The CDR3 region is CASSVDRAYNEQFF. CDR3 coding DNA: TGTGCCAGCAGCGTAGACAGGGCCTACAATGAGCAGTTCTTC. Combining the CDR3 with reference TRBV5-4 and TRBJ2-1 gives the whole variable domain ETGVTQSPTHLIKTRGQQVTLRCSSQSGHNTVSWYQQALGQGPQFIFQYYREEENGRGNFPPRFSGLQFPNYSSELNVNALELDDSALYLCASSVDRAYNEQFFGPGTRLTVL.

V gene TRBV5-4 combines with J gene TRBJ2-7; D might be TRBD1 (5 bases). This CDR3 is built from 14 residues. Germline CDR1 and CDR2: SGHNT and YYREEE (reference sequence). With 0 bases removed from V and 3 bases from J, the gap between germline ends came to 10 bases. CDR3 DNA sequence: TGTGCCAGCAGCTTGGAACAGGTCAGCTACGAGCAGTACTTC. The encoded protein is CASSLEQVSYEQYF. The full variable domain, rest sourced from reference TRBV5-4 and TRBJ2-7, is ETGVTQSPTHLIKTRGQQVTLRCSSQSGHNTVSWYQQALGQGPQFIFQYYREEENGRGNFPPRFSGLQFPNYSSELNVNALELDDSALYLCASSLEQVSYEQYFGPGTRLTVT.

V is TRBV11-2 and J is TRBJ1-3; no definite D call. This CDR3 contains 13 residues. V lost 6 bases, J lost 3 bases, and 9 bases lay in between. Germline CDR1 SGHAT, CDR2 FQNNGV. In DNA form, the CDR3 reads TGTGCCAGCAGTTCAGGATTTGGAAACACCATATATTTT. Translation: CASSSGFGNTIYF.

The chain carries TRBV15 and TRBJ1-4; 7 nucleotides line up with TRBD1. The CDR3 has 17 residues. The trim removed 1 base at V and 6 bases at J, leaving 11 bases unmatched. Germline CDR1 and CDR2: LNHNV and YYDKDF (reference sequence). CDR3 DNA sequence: TGTGCCACCAGCAGAGGGGGTCAGGGGGACCTTTATGAAAAACTGTTTTTT. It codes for CATSRGGQGDLYEKLFF.

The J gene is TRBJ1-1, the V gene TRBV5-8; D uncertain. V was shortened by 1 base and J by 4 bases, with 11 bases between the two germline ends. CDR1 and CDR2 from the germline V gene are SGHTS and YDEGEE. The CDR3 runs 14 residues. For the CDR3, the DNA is TGTGCCAGCAGCTTGCATCGGGGTCTCACTGAAGCTTTCTTT. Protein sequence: CASSLHRGLTEAFF.